This TCR beta chain was captured by sequencing in a study of blood T cell repertoires in COVID-19. As processed by the authors: Estimated nucleated cell counts came from reference gene primer amplification. The repertoire was sequenced with immunoSEQ multiplex PCR; TCRdb's copy has only in-frame clones and lacks some. D and trimming come from the DNA, and the V and J calls and clone size come from that table. This sample yields under 400,000 clones, of which around 87% are seen a single time; 1.5% to 2% belongs to the top ten. There are 10 residues in the CDR3. The germline V gene encodes CDR1 MNHNY and CDR2 SVGAGI (reference sequence). V lost 4 bases to trimming and J lost 15 bases, with 10 bases between them.

The receptor was derived from a man aged 40-49 years in a cohort exposed to, infected with or recovered from COVID-19 (not recorded which). Sequencing was done on a sample of PBMCs or T cells enriched from blood (not recorded which). The V call is TRBV6-6, the J call TRBJ2-1; D unresolved. CDR3 DNA: TGTGCCAGCAGTTCGGGTTTAATGTTCTTC. It translates to CASSSGLMFF.